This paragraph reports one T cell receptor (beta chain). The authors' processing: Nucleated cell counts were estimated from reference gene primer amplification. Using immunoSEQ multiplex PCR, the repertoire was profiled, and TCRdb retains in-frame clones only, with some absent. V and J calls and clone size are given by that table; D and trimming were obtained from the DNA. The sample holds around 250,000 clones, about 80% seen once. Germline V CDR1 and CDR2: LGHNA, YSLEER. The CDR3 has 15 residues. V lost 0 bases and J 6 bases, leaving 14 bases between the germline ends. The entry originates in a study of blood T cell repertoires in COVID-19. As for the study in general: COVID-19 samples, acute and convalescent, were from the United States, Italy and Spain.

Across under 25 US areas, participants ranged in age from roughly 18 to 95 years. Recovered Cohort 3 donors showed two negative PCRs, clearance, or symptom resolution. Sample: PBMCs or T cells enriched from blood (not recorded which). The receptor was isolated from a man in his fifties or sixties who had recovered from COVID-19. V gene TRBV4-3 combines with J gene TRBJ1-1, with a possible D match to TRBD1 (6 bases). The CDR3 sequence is CASSQDRGGNAEAFF. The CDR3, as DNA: TGCGCCAGCAGCCAAGACAGGGGTGGGAATGCTGAAGCTTTCTTT.